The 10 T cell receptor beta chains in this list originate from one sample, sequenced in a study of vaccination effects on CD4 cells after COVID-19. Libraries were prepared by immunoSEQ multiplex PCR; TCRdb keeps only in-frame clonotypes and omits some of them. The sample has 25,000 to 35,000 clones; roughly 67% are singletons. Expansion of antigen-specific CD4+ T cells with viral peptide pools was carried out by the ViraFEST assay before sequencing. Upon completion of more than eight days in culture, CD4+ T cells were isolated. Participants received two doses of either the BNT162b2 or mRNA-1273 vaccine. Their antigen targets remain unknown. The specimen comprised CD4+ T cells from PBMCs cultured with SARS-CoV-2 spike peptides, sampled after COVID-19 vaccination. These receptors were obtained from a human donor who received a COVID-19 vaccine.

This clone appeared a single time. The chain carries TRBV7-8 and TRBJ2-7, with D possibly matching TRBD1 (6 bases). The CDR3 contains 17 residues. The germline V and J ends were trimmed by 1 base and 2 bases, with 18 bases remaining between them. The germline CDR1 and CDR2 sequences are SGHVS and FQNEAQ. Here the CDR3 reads CASSLGRTATQAYEQYF. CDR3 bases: TGTGCCAGCAGCTTAGGCAGGACAGCTACGCAGGCCTACGAGCAGTACTTC.

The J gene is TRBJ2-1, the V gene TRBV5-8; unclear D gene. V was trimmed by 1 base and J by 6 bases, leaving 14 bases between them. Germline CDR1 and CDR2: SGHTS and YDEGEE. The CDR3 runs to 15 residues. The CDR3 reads CASSLKQTLSNEQFF. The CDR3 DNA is TGTGCCAGCAGCTTGAAACAGACACTATCCAATGAGCAGTTCTTC.

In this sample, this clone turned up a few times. CDR3 coding DNA: TGTGCCAGCAGAACCGGGACCGGGAGCCAGCCCCAGCATTTT. This sequence encodes CASRTGTGSQPQHF. The chain carries TRBV2 and TRBJ1-5, with D possibly matching TRBD1 (5 bases). Trimming stripped 6 bases from V and 7 bases from J, with 16 bases between. The germline V gene has CDR1 SNHLY and CDR2 FYNNEI. The CDR3 contains 14 residues.

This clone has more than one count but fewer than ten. As DNA, the CDR3 is TGTGCCAGCAGCATGGGACTAGCGGGAGCCCCGAATACGCAGTATTTT. Protein: CASSMGLAGAPNTQYF. This chain joins TRBV11-2 and TRBJ2-3, with TRBD2 matching 14 bases. Germline V lookup: CDR1 SGHAT, CDR2 FQNNGV. The CDR3 is made up of 16 amino acids. The junction had 8 bases not matched to a gene; V was cut back by 5 bases and J by 7 bases.

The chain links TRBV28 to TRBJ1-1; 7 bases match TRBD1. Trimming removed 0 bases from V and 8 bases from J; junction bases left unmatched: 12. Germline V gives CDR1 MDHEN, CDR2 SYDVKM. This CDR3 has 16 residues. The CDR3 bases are TGTGCCAGCAGTTTATGGGGGGGACAGAGCCGTTTCGAAGCTTTCTTT. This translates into CASSLWGGQSRFEAFF.

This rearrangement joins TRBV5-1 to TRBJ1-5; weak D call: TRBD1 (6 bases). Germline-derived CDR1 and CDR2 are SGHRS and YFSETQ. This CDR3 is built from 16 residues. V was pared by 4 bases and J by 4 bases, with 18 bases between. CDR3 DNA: TGCGCCAGCAGCCCCGGGGCCGGGCAGGGGAATCAGCCCCAGCATTTT. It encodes CASSPGAGQGNQPQHF.

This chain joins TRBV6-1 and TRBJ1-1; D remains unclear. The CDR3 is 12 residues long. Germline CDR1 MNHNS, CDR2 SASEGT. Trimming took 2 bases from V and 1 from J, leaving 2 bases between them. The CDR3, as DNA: TGTGCCAGCAGTGAAAGGAACACTGAAGCTTTCTTT. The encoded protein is CASSERNTEAFF.

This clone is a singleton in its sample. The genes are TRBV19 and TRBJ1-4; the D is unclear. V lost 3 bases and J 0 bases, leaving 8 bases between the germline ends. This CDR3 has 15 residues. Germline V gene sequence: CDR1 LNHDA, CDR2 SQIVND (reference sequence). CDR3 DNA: TGTGCCAGTAGTATGCTCGGGGCAACTAATGAAAAACTGTTTTTT. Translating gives CASSMLGATNEKLFF.

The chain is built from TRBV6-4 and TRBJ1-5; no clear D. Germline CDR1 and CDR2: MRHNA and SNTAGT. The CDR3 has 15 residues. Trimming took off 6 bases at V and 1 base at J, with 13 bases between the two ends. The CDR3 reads CASSAAGLSNQPQHF. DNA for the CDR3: TGTGCCAGCAGCGCGGCGGGTTTGAGCAATCAGCCCCAGCATTTT.

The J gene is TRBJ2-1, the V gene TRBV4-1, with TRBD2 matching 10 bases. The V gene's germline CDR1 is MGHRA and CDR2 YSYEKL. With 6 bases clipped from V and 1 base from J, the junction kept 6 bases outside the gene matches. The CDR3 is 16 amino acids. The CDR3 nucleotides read TGCGCCAGCAGGACTATAGCGGGGGGTTCCTACAATGAGCAGTTCTTC. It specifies CASRTIAGGSYNEQFF.